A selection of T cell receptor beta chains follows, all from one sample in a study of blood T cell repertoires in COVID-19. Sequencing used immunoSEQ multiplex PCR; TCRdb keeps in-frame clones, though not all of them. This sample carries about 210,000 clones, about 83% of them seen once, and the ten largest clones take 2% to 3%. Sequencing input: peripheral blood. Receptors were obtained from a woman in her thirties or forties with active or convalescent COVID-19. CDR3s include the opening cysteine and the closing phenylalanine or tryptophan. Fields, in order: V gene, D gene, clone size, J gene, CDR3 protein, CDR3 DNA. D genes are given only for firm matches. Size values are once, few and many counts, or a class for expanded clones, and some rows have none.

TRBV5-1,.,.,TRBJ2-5,CASSQGRSETQYF,TGCGCCAGCAGCCAAGGGAGGTCGGAGACCCAGTACTTC
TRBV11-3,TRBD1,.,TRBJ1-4,CASSPTLRDRDEKLFF,TGTGCCAGCAGCCCTACACTCCGGGACAGGGACGAAAAACTGTTTTTT
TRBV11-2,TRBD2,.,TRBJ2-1,CASSRITGTSGRNEQFF,TGTGCCAGCAGCAGGATTACGGGGACTAGCGGGAGAAATGAGCAGTTCTTC
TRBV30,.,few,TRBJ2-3,CAWRDGGIWGSTGTDTQYF,TGTGCCTGGAGGGACGGCGGGATTTGGGGGTCGACTGGCACAGATACGCAGTATTTT
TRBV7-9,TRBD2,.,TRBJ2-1,CASLEAGGNEQFF,TGTGCCAGCCTCGAAGCGGGAGGAAATGAGCAGTTCTTC
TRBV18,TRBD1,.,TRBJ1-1,CASSPRGGVNTEAFF,TGTGCCAGCTCACCACGAGGGGGCGTGAACACTGAAGCTTTCTTT
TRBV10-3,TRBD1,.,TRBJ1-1,CAISRDRGTEALF,TGTGCCATCAGTAGGGACAGGGGCACTGAAGCTCTCTTT
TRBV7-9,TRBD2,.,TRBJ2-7,CASSRTSGRLEQYF,TGTGCCAGCAGCCGGACTAGCGGGAGACTAGAGCAGTACTTC
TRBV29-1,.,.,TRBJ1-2,CSAVGGRGYTF,TGCAGCGCTGTGGGGGGACGAGGCTACACCTTC
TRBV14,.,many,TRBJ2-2,CASSQPGAGELFF,TGTGCCAGCAGCCAACCCGGGGCCGGGGAGCTGTTTTTT
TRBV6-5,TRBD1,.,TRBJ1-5,CASNLDRADQPQHF,TGTGCCAGCAATTTGGACAGGGCCGACCAGCCCCAGCATTTT
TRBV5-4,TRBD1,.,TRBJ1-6,CASSFGQGENSPLHF,TGTGCCAGCAGCTTCGGACAGGGAGAGAATTCACCCCTCCACTTT
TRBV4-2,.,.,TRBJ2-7,CASSPGDGTGSLPSF,TGTGCCAGCAGCCCCGGTGATGGAACAGGGTCCCTCCCTTCCTTC
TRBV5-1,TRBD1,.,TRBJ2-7,CASSQDRGRNEQYF,TGCGCCAGCAGCCAGGACAGGGGGCGCAACGAGCAGTACTTC
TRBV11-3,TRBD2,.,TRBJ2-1,CASSFRGRGNEQFF,TGTGCCAGCAGCTTCCGCGGGAGGGGCAATGAGCAGTTCTTC
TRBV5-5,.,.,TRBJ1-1,CASSPSGGNTEAFF,TGTGCCAGCAGCCCCTCCGGCGGGAACACTGAAGCTTTCTTT
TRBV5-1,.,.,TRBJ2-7,CASSSQGSYEQYF,TGCGCCAGCAGTTCACAGGGCTCCTACGAGCAGTACTTC
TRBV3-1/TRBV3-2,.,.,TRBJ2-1,CASSQEAAVYNEQFF,TGTGCCAGCAGCCAAGAAGCGGCGGTATACAATGAGCAGTTCTTC
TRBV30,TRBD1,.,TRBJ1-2,CAWRETGGDGYTF,TGTGCCTGGAGAGAGACAGGGGGCGATGGCTACACCTTC
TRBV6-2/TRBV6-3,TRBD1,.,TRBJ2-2,CASSYSTGRNTGELFF,TGTGCCAGCAGTTACTCGACAGGGCGGAACACCGGGGAGCTGTTTTTT
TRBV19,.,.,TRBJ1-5,CASSIESRPQHF,TGTGCCAGTAGTATAGAGTCCCGGCCCCAGCATTTT
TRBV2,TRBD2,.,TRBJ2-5,CASNGLAGVSGETQYF,TGTGCCAGCAATGGACTAGCGGGAGTATCGGGAGAGACCCAGTACTTC
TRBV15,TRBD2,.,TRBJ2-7,CATSRTHGTSGYEQYF,TGTGCCACCAGCAGAACTCACGGGACTAGTGGATACGAGCAGTACTTC
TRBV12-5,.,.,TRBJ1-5,CASARGGNQPQHF,TGTGCTAGTGCCCGAGGAGGGAATCAGCCCCAGCATTTT
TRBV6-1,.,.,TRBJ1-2,CASSELGRSGGYTF,TGTGCCAGCAGTGAGTTGGGCAGGAGCGGAGGCTACACCTTC
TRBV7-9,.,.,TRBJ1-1,CASNPQGNTEAFF,TGTGCCAGCAATCCACAGGGGAACACTGAAGCTTTCTTT
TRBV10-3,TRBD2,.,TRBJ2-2,CAISPERGDPPGELFF,TGTGCCATCAGTCCCGAGCGGGGGGATCCGCCCGGGGAGCTGTTTTTT
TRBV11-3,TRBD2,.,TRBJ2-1,CASSLELAGSYNEQFF,TGTGCCAGCAGCTTAGAACTAGCGGGATCCTACAATGAGCAGTTCTTC
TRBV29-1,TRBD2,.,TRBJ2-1,CSVEERVRGDNEQFF,TGCAGCGTTGAAGAACGGGTGCGGGGGGACAATGAGCAGTTCTTC
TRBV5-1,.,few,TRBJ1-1,CASSRGMATDTEAFF,TGCGCCAGCAGCCGGGGAATGGCTACGGACACTGAAGCTTTCTTT
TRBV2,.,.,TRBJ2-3,CASSNEGLTTDTQYF,TGTGCCAGCAGTAATGAGGGACTTACCACAGATACGCAGTATTTT
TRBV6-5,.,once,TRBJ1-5,CASSPNGVGGQPQHF,TGTGCCAGCAGTCCAAATGGAGTGGGGGGTCAGCCCCAGCATTTT
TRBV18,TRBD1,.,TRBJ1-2,CASSLGQGDGNYGYTF,TGTGCCAGCTCACTCGGACAGGGGGACGGTAACTATGGCTACACCTTC
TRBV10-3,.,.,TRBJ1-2,CAISESRGAYGYTF,TGTGCCATCAGTGAGTCCCGGGGAGCCTATGGCTACACCTTC
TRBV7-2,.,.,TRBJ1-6,CASSLARRRGSPLHF,TGTGCCAGCAGCTTAGCGCGTCGTAGGGGTTCACCCCTCCACTTT
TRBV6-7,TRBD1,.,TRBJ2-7,CASSYRSLFRPFKTGSEVYEQYF,TGTGCCAGCAGTTACAGGTCCCTTTTTAGGCCTTTCAAGACAGGGAGTGAAGTCTACGAGCAGTACTTC
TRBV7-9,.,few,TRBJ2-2,CASSLPLSLSGELFF,TGTGCCAGCAGCTTACCCCTTAGTTTATCCGGGGAGCTGTTTTTT
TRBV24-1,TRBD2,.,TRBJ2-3,CASSKGVAGGKDTQYF,TGTGCCTCATCAAAAGGGGTAGCGGGAGGTAAGGATACGCAGTATTTT
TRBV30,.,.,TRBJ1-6,CAWSESYGYNSPLHF,TGTGCCTGGTCCGAGTCGTACGGCTATAATTCACCCCTCCACTTT
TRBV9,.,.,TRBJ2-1,CASSVASLSRSYNEQFF,TGTGCCAGCAGCGTAGCTAGTCTGTCCCGCTCCTACAATGAGCAGTTCTTC
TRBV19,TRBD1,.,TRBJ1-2,CASSKGTGGSGYTF,TGTGCCAGTAGTAAGGGGACAGGGGGCAGTGGCTACACCTTC
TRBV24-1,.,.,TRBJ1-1,CATSEGARTEAFF,TGTGCCACCAGTGAAGGGGCGCGCACTGAAGCTTTCTTT
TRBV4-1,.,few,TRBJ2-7,CASSQEEGRYTYGQYF,TGCGCCAGCAGCCAAGAGGAGGGAAGATATACATACGGGCAGTACTTC
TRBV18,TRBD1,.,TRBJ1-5,CASSPATGGNQPQHF,TGTGCCAGCTCACCCGCGACAGGGGGCAATCAGCCCCAGCATTTT
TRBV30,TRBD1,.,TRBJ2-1,CARRPGTGAYNEQFF,TGTGCCCGCCGCCCCGGGACAGGGGCCTACAATGAGCAGTTCTTC
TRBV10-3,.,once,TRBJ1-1,CAISEVGEGTEAFF,TGTGCCATCAGTGAGGTAGGGGAGGGCACTGAAGCTTTCTTT
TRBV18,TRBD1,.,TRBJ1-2,CASSSTGLISGYTF,TGTGCCAGCTCATCGACAGGGTTGATTAGTGGCTACACCTTC
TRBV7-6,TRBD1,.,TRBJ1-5,CASSLEGARGQPQHF,TGTGCCAGCAGCTTAGAGGGGGCGAGGGGACAGCCCCAGCATTTT
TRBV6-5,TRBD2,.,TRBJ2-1,CASSFSGGTYNEQFF,TGTGCCAGCAGTTTCTCGGGAGGGACCTACAATGAGCAGTTCTTC
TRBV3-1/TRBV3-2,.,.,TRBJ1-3,CASSQDRVSGNTIYF,TGTGCCAGCAGCCAAGACAGGGTTTCTGGAAACACCATATATTTT
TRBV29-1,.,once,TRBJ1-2,CSANRRNYGYTF,TGCAGCGCGAACAGGCGGAACTATGGCTACACCTTC
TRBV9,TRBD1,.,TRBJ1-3,CASSRQGEGNTIYF,TGTGCCAGCAGCCGACAGGGCGAAGGAAACACCATATATTTT
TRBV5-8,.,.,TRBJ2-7,CASSLLGPFQTYEQYF,TGTGCCAGCAGCTTGTTGGGCCCCTTCCAAACTTACGAGCAGTACTTC